The following is a T cell receptor beta chain sequence with its context. This clone appeared a single time. Its antigen remains undetermined. No clone much larger than this one lies a single base away; base qualities are absent. This specimen belongs to a study of shared clonotypes between healthy human individuals (TCRdb year 2020). Context from the whole study: A couple of women and a few men aged 18 to 49 years were included in the cohort. To increase sequencing depth and limit assay-specific biases, different laboratories used diverse techniques to prepare libraries and sequence TCR repertoires. For each donor, CD4 naive and CD4 memory were each run on three plates, CD8 naive on two plates, and CD8 memory on one plate. To estimate repertoire size and how much clonotype sharing occurs between individuals, the study deeply sequenced the blood TCR repertoires of roughly 5 healthy adults. Each donor's leukapheresis produced roughly between roughly 0.9 and 8.9 billion PBMCs.

Donors were healthy HIV-negative adults with no recently reported acute infections or vaccinations. Only Caucasian adults living in Nashville, Tennessee, USA were represented among the donors. CD4+ T cells were enriched through magnetic negative selection, after which naive cells were positively selected on CD45RA and the remaining negative fraction served as the memory subset. Blood was collected by leukapheresis, and PBMCs were isolated by Ficoll-Histopaque density gradient centrifugation and then cryopreserved in liquid nitrogen vapor phase. Purity and quantity of every magnetically sorted T cell population were checked by analytical flow cytometry. Each sorted fraction had its genomic DNA isolated and then quantified by UV absorbance on a Nanodrop 2000c. V is reduced by 6 bases and J by 0 bases, leaving a spacing of 11 bases between them. The CDR3 sequence holds 14 residues, the cysteine and phenylalanine included. Of the read, only the CDR3 DNA is kept; its 42 bases are in frame from base 1. The germline V gene encodes CDR1 SGHRS and CDR2 YFSETQ.

Using the deep immunoSEQ assay, multiplex PCR amplified TCR CDR3 regions from genomic DNA. Extracted genomic DNA from each cell subset was distributed evenly across all wells of several immunoSEQ 96-well plates, and each plate was treated as a replicate. For sorted subsets, around 200 ng genomic DNA, equal to 25,000 to 35,000 T cell genomes, was loaded into each replicate PCR. The purified libraries were quantified using a Qubit 3.0 fluorometer, sized with a Bioanalyzer 2100, and then quantified again using the KAPA Library Quantification kit. Every immunoSEQ 96-well plate was sequenced on a dedicated single-read 150-cycle Illumina NextSeq 550 flow cell. The paper's processing steps were these. Because only junctional sequences without quality scores were contained in the immunoSEQ output, filtering matching that applied to full-length reads could not be performed. To assign V/J genes and CDR3, sequences were annotated against IMGT germline references using PyIR, a Python wrapper for IgBLAST v1.9. Any read was removed if the V/J assignment was weak (E-value above 1e-6), the CDR3 was missing, or the read contained stop codons, out-of-frame junctions, or ambiguous translated residues. V3J clonotypes were defined by identical inferred V gene, J gene, and CDR3 amino acid sequence. Percentage overlap between repertoires was computed as shared unique clonotypes divided by the size of the smaller repertoire. Repertoire richness was assessed with RTK rarefaction, the Chao1 estimator, and Recon v2.1 estimates of unobserved clonotypes. Generation probabilities for all TCRbeta clonotypes obtained by the gDNA method from a few donors were computed using OLGA. TCRdb provides this immuneACCESS table in a form limited to in-frame rearrangements. Some clones are lacking; in checked studies, under half of them reflect an unresolved V gene, and why the rest are absent is not known. Clone size and V and J calls were adopted from that table, with D and trimming inferred from the DNA. The sample table contains over a million clones; only one count was recorded for more than 60% of them. The ten largest clones take up over 1.3% of the sample.

Broad study findings and their caveats: Sampling was restricted to blood, and TCR repertoires in tissue are likely to differ from TCR repertoires in blood. Estimated clonotype richness was generally larger for naive than for memory subsets. Compared with non-shared clonotypes, clonotypes shared by all four sorted-subset donors had higher generation probabilities. Based on pairwise subsampling, the degree of clonotype sharing among donors was expected to be affected by sequencing depth. Sharing across a few donors was observed for approximately 5% of naive CD4, about 4% of naive CD8, 2% to 2.5% of memory CD4, and approximately 0.41% of memory CD8 clonotypes. Because the study included only a small number of donors, the genetic and exposure-history diversity represented was limited. Even with the large sequencing depth, rarefaction of the sorted-subset datasets indicated that sequencing was incomplete.

Sequencing used memory CD4+ T cells sorted from blood. This specimen's cell subset or site label, interpreted: CD45RA-negative fraction. Recombination connected TRBV5-1 to TRBJ2-3, with the D gene call left open. The source of this sequence is a young man in good health. The CDR3: CASTSGGSTDTQYF. The sequenced DNA is TGCGCCAGCACGTCCGGCGGAAGCACAGATACGCAGTATTTT.